A selection of T cell receptor beta chains follows, all from one sample in a study of blood T cell repertoires in COVID-19. Profiling relied on immunoSEQ multiplex PCR, and the TCRdb table lists in-frame clones only, not all of them. The table lists hundreds of thousands of clones, roughly 89% of them singletons. The sample consisted of PBMCs or T cells enriched from blood (not recorded which). These receptors were taken from a woman aged 35 to 49 who had recovered from COVID-19. CDR3s include the opening cysteine and the closing phenylalanine or tryptophan. Fields, in order: D gene, J gene, clone size, V gene, CDR3 protein, CDR3 DNA. A D gene is named only where the DNA matches it firmly. Not all rows give a size; the values are once, few, many and, for expanded clones, a class.

>TRBD2|TRBJ2-3|-|TRBV19
CASRLAASTDTQYF
TGTGCCAGTAGACTAGCGGCTAGCACAGATACGCAGTATTTT
>-|TRBJ1-5|few|TRBV19
CASSIPSTGNQPQHF
TGTGCCAGTAGTATCCCCAGCACAGGGAATCAGCCCCAGCATTTT
>-|TRBJ2-1|-|TRBV5-8
CASSLTRPSSGNEQFF
TGTGCCAGCAGCTTGACTAGGCCCTCGAGCGGCAATGAGCAGTTCTTC
>-|TRBJ1-2|-|TRBV28
CASAKTDPGGYGYTF
TGTGCCAGCGCGAAAACGGACCCGGGAGGGTATGGCTACACCTTC
>-|TRBJ2-6|-|TRBV18
CASSLEGAGANVLTF
TGTGCCAGCTCCCTCGAGGGTGCTGGGGCCAACGTCCTGACTTTC
>-|TRBJ1-2|-|TRBV6-1
CASSAQGANYGYTF
TGTGCCAGCAGTGCACAGGGAGCTAACTATGGCTACACCTTC
>TRBD2|TRBJ2-7|-|TRBV18
CASSPTLMASGSDEQYF
TGTGCCAGCTCACCAACTCTTATGGCTAGCGGGAGTGACGAGCAGTACTTC
>-|TRBJ1-1|-|TRBV28
CATIQRNRAEAFF
TGTGCCACCATCCAGAGGAACAGGGCTGAAGCTTTCTTT
>-|TRBJ2-6|-|TRBV18
CASSPPMPGALSGANVLTF
TGTGCCAGCTCACCACCAATGCCAGGGGCGCTCTCTGGGGCCAACGTCCTGACTTTC
>-|TRBJ1-5|-|TRBV10-3
CAISEGANQPQHF
TGTGCCATCAGTGAGGGGGCTAATCAGCCCCAGCATTTT
>TRBD1|TRBJ1-2|-|TRBV5-1
CASRSSGGAVYGYTF
TGCGCCAGCAGATCCTCAGGGGGCGCCGTCTATGGCTACACCTTC
>TRBD1|TRBJ2-3|-|TRBV27
CASSFRAGGGGTQYF
TGTGCCAGCAGTTTCAGGGCAGGGGGCGGTGGTACGCAGTATTTT
>-|TRBJ1-2|-|TRBV11-3
CASTSGLSVGGYTF
TGTGCCAGCACTTCAGGCCTCTCAGTGGGTGGCTACACCTTC
>TRBD1|TRBJ2-5|few|TRBV27
CATRPHRTGGAKETQYF
TGTGCAACCAGGCCCCATCGGACAGGGGGCGCGAAGGAGACCCAGTACTTC